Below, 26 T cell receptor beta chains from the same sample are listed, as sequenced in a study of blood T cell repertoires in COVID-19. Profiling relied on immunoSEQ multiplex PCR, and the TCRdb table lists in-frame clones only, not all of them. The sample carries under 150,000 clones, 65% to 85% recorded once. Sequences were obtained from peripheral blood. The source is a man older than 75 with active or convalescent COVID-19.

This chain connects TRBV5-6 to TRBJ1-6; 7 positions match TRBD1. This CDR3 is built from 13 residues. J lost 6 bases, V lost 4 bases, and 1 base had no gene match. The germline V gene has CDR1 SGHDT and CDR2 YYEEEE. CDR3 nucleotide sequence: TGTGCCAGCAGCCGGGACAGTAATTCACCCCTCCACTTT. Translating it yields CASSRDSNSPLHF.

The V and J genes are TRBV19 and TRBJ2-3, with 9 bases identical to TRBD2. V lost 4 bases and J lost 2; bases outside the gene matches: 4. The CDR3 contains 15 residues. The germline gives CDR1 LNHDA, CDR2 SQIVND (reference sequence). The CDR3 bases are TGTGCCAGTAGTAGCGGGGGGGAAGTCACAGATACGCAGTATTTT. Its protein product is CASSSGGEVTDTQYF.

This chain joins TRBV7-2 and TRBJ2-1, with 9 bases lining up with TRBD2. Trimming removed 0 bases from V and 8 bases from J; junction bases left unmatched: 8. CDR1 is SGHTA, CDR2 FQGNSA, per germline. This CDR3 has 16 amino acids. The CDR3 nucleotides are TGTGCCAGCAGCTTAGCGTTTGGGACTAGCAAGTATGAGCAGTTCTTC. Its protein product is CASSLAFGTSKYEQFF.

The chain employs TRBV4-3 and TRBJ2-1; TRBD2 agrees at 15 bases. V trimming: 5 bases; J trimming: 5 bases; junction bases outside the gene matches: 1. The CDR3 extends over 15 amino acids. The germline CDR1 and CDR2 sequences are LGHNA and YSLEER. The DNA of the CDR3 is TGCGCCAGCAGCTGGACTAGCGGGGGGGACAATGAGCAGTTCTTC. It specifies CASSWTSGGDNEQFF.

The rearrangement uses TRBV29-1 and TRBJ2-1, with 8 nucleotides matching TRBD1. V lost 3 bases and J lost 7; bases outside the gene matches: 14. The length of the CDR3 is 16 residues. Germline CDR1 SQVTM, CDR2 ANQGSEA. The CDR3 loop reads CSVETRGRFLYNEQFF. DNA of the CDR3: TGCAGCGTTGAGACCAGGGGGCGCTTTTTATATAATGAGCAGTTCTTC.

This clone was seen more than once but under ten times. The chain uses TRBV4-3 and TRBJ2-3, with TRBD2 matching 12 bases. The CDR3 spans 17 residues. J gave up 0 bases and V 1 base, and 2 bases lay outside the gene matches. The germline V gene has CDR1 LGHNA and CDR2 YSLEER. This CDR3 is CASSQGTSGESTDTQYF. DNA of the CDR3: TGCGCCAGCAGCCAAGGGACTAGCGGGGAGAGCACAGATACGCAGTATTTT.

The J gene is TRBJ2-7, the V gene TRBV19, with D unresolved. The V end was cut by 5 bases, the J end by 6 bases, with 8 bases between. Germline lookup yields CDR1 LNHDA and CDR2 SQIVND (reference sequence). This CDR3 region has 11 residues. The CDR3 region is CASSYNLEQYF. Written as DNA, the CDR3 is TGTGCCAGTAGTTACAATCTCGAGCAGTACTTC.

CDR3 residues: CASSYMGLYEQYF. In DNA, the CDR3 is TGTGCCAGCAGTTACATGGGACTCTACGAGCAGTACTTC. This sequence joins TRBV6-2 or TRBV6-3 and TRBJ2-7; tentative D call: TRBD2 (6 bases). CDR1 is MNHEY and CDR2 is SVGEGT in the germline V gene. V was trimmed by 2 bases and J by 3 bases, leaving 8 bases between them. The CDR3 runs 13 residues.

The CDR3 loop is CASSRAGVVGYTF. CDR3 nucleotides: TGTGCCAGCAGCCGGGCCGGGGTTGTTGGCTACACCTTC. The chain recombines TRBV13 with TRBJ1-2, with D hard to call. Per the germline V gene, CDR1 is PRHDT and CDR2 is FYEKMQ (reference sequence). V lost 5 bases to trimming and J lost 7 bases, with 14 bases between them. The CDR3 is made up of 13 amino acids.

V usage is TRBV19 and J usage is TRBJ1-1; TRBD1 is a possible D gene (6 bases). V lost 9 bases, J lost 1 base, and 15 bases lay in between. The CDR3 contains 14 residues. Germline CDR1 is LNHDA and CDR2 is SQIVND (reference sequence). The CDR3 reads CASTGGPGNTEAFF. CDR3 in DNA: TGTGCCAGCACCGGGGGGCCTGGGAACACTGAAGCTTTCTTT.

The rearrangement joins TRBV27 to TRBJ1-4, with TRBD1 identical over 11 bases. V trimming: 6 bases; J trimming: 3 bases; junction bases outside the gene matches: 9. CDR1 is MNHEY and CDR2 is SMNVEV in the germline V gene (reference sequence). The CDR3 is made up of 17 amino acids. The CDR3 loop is CASRPRTGGLANEKLFF. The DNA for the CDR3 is TGTGCCAGCAGGCCCCGGACAGGGGGCTTAGCTAATGAAAAACTGTTTTTT. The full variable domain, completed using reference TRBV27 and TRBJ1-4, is EAQVTQNPRYLITVTGKKLTVTCSQNMNHEYMSWYRQDPGLGLRQIYYSMNVEVTDKGDVPEGYKVSRKEKRNFPLILESPSPNQTSLYFCASRPRTGGLANEKLFFGSGTQLSVL.

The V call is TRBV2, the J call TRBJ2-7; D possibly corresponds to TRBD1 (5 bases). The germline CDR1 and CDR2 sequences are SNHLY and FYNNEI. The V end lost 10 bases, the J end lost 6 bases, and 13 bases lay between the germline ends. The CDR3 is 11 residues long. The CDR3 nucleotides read TGTGCCACAACCTTTGGGGCCGAGCAGTACTTC. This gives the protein CATTFGAEQYF.

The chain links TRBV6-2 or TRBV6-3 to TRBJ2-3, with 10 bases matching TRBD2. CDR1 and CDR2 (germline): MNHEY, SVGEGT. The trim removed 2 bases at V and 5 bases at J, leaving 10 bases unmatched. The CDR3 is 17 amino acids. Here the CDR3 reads CASSYIAAGGRRDTQYF. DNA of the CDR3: TGTGCCAGCAGTTACATAGCAGCGGGGGGGCGTAGAGATACGCAGTATTTT.

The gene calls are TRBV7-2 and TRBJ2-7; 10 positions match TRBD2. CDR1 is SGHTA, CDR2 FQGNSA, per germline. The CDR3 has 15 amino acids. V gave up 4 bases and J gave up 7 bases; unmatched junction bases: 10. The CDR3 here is CASSWGLARLGEQYF. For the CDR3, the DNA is TGTGCCAGCAGCTGGGGACTAGCGAGATTGGGTGAGCAGTACTTC.

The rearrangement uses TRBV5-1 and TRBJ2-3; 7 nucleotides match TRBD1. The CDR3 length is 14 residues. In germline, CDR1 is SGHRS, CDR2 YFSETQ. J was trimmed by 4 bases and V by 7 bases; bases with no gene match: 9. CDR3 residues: CASEKTGSADTQYF. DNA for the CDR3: TGCGCCAGCGAGAAGACAGGGAGTGCAGATACGCAGTATTTT.

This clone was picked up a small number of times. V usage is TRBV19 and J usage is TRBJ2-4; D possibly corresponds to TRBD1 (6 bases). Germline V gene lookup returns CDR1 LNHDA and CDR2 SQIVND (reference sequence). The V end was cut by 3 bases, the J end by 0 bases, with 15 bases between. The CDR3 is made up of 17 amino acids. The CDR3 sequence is CASSIGWGRGAKNIQYF. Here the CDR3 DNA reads TGTGCCAGTAGTATCGGATGGGGGCGAGGAGCCAAAAACATTCAGTACTTC.

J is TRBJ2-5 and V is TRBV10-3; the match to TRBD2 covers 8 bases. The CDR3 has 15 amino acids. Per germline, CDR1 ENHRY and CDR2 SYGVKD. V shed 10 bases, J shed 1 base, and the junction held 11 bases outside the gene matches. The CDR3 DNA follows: TGTGCCACAGGCCTCAACGGGGGGGCCCAAGAGACCCAGTACTTC. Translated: CATGLNGGAQETQYF.

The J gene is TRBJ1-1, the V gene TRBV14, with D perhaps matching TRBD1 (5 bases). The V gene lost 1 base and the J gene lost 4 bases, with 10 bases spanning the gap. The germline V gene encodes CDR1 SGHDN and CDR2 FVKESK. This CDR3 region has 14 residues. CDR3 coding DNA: TGTGCCAGCAGCCAAGTCTACGGGGGCACTGAAGCTTTCTTT. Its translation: CASSQVYGGTEAFF.

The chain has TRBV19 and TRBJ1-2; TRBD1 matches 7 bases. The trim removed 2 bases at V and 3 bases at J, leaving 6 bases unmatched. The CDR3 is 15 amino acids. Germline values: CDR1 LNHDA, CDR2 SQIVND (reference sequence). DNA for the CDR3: TGTGCCAGTAGTATAAGGTGGGGGACAGACTATGGCTACACCTTC. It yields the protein CASSIRWGTDYGYTF.

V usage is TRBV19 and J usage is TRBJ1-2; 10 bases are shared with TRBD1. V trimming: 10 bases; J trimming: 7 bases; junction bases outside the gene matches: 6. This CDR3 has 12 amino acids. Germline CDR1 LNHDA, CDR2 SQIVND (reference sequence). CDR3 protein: CATSGQGLGYTF. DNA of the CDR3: TGTGCCACCTCGGGACAGGGGCTTGGCTACACCTTC. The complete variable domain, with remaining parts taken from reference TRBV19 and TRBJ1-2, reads DGGITQSPKYLFRKEGQNVTLSCEQNLNHDAMYWYRQDPGQGLRLIYYSQIVNDFQKGDIAEGYSVSREKKESFPLTVTSAQKNPTAFYLCATSGQGLGYTFGSGTRLTVV.

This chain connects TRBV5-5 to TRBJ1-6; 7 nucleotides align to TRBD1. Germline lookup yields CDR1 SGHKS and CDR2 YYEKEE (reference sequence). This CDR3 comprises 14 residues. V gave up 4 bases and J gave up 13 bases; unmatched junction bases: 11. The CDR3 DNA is TGTGCCAGCAGCCAAGGGACAGCCAACTTTCCCCTCCACTTT. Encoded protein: CASSQGTANFPLHF. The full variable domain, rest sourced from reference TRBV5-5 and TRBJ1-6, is DAGVTQSPTHLIKTRGQQVTLRCSPISGHKSVSWYQQVLGQGPQFIFQYYEKEERGRGNFPDRFSARQFPNYSSELNVNALLLGDSALYLCASSQGTANFPLHFGNGTRLTVT.

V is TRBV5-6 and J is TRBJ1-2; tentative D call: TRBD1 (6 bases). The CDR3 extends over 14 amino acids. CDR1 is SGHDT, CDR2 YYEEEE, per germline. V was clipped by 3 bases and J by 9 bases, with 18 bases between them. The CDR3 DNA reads TGTGCCAGCAGCTGGCAGGGAGGGGGACTGCGCTACACCTTC. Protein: CASSWQGGGLRYTF. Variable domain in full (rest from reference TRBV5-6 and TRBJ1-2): DAGVTQSPTHLIKTRGQQVTLRCSPKSGHDTVSWYQQALGQGPQFIFQYYEEEERQRGNFPDRFSGHQFPNYSSELNVNALLLGDSALYLCASSWQGGGLRYTFGSGTRLTVV.

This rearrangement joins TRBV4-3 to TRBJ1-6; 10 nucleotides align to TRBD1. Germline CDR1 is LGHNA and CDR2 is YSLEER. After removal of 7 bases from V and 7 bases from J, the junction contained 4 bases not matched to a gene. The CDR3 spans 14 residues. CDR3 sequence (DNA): TGCGCCAGCAATTGGGGACAGGGGAATTCACCCCTCCACTTT. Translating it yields CASNWGQGNSPLHF.

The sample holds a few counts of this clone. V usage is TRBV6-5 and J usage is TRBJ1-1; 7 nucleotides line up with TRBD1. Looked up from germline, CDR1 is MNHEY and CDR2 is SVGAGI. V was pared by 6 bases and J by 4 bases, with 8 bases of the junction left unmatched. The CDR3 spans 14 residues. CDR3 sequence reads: CASRDINRGTEAFF. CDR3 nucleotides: TGTGCCAGCAGGGACATAAACAGGGGCACTGAAGCTTTCTTT.

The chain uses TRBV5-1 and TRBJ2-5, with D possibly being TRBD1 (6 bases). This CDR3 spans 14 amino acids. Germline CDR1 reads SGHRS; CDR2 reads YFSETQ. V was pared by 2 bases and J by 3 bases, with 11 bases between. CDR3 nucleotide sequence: TGCGCCAGCAGCTTTAACAGGGTGGAAGAGACCCAGTACTTC. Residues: CASSFNRVEETQYF.

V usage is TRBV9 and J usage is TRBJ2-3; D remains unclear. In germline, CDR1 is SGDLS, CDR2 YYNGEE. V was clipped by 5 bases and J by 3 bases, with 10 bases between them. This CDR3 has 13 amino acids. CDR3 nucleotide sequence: TGTGCCAGCAGTTTGTCCGTAACAGATACGCAGTATTTT. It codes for CASSLSVTDTQYF. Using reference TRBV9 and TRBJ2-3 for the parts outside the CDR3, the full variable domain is DSGVTQTPKHLITATGQRVTLRCSPRSGDLSVYWYQQSLDQGLQFLIQYYNGEERAKGNILERFSAQQFPDLHSELNLSSLELGDSALYFCASSLSVTDTQYFGPGTRLTVL.